These T cell receptor beta chains were read from a single sample in a study of shared clonotypes between healthy human individuals. Data came from immunoSEQ multiplex PCR; TCRdb stores just in-frame clones and leaves some out. Of approximately 2,000,000 clones in the sample, 93% were seen once. Sequenced sample: naive CD8+ T cells from PBMCs. All receptors derive from a man aged 18 to 30 in good health. Some clones in this sample may be carry-over from other donors' samples. Both conserved end residues are part of each CDR3. The D gene is left open where the match is weak. Clone size is stated in some rows and not others, as once, few, many or a class when expanded.

d_gene,abundance,j_gene,v_gene,CDR3aa,CDR3nt
TRBD1,NA,TRBJ2-1,TRBV7-7,CASSLTGDEQFF,TGTGCCAGCAGCTTGACAGGGGACGAGCAGTTCTTC
TRBD1,NA,TRBJ2-7,TRBV4-1,CASSPHTGTVSSYEQYF,TGCGCCAGCAGCCCCCATACCGGGACAGTGAGCTCCTACGAGCAGTACTTC
NA,once,TRBJ1-4,TRBV7-8,CASSTRGGGIMEKLFF,TGTGCCAGCAGCACGCGGGGGGGCGGGATAATGGAAAAACTGTTTTTT
TRBD1,NA,TRBJ1-2,TRBV5-1,CASSAGDRGLMDYGYTF,TGCGCCAGCTCGGCCGGGGACAGGGGGCTTATGGACTATGGCTACACCTTC
NA,NA,TRBJ1-5,TRBV5-1,CASSPGTGIYQPQHF,TGCGCCAGCAGCCCGGGGACGGGGATTTATCAGCCCCAGCATTTT
NA,NA,TRBJ2-2,TRBV2,CASRVTRANTGELFF,TGTGCCAGCAGGGTGACTAGAGCTAACACCGGGGAGCTGTTTTTT
NA,NA,TRBJ2-7,TRBV7-9,CASSLGTYEQYF,TGTGCCAGCAGCTTAGGTACCTACGAGCAGTACTTC
NA,NA,TRBJ2-4,TRBV5-4,CASSPRDGGKNIQYF,TGTGCCAGCAGCCCGAGGGATGGGGGCAAAAACATTCAGTACTTC
NA,NA,TRBJ2-5,TRBV15,CATSREGGQQETQYF,TGTGCCACCAGCAGAGAAGGCGGACAGCAAGAGACCCAGTACTTC
NA,NA,TRBJ1-2,TRBV5-1,CASSLGPSTGDGYTF,TGCGCCAGCAGCTTGGGGCCCTCGACAGGCGATGGCTACACCTTC
NA,NA,TRBJ2-7,TRBV7-9,CASSRWTVPYEQYF,TGTGCCAGCAGTCGTTGGACCGTTCCCTACGAGCAGTACTTC
NA,few,TRBJ2-7,TRBV6-1,CASSGRGTSYEQYF,TGTGCCAGCAGTGGCCGGGGCACCTCCTACGAGCAGTACTTC
TRBD1,NA,TRBJ1-4,TRBV19,CASSARDRDGKLFF,TGTGCCAGTAGTGCCCGGGACAGGGATGGAAAACTGTTTTTT
NA,NA,TRBJ2-1,TRBV6-5,CASSLSAEYNEQFF,TGTGCCAGCAGTTTATCGGCGGAGTACAATGAGCAGTTCTTC
NA,NA,TRBJ2-5,TRBV28,CASSLVAGNQETQYF,TGTGCCAGCAGTTTAGTGGCGGGAAATCAAGAGACCCAGTACTTC
NA,NA,TRBJ2-5,TRBV21-1,CASSKGPNGETQYF,TGTGCCAGCAGCAAAGGGCCCAACGGGGAGACCCAGTACTTC
NA,NA,TRBJ2-7,TRBV7-8,CASSLAPRQIHEQYF,TGTGCCAGCAGCTTAGCGCCTAGACAGATCCACGAGCAGTACTTC
NA,NA,TRBJ1-1,TRBV9,CASSGGTFPEAFF,TGTGCCAGCAGCGGAGGGACATTCCCTGAAGCTTTCTTT